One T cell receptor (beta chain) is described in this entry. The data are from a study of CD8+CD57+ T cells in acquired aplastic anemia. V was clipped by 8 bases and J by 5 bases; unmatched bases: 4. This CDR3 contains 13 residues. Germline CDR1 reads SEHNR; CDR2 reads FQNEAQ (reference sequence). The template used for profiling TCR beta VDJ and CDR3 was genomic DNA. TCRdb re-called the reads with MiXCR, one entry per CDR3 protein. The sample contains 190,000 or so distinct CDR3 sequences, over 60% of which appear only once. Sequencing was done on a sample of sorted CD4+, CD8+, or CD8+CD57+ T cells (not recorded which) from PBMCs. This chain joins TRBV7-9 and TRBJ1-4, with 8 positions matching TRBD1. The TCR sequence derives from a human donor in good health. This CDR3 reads CASAGGWNEKLFF. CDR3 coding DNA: TGTGCCAGCGCAGGGGGCTGGAATGAAAAACTGTTTTTT.